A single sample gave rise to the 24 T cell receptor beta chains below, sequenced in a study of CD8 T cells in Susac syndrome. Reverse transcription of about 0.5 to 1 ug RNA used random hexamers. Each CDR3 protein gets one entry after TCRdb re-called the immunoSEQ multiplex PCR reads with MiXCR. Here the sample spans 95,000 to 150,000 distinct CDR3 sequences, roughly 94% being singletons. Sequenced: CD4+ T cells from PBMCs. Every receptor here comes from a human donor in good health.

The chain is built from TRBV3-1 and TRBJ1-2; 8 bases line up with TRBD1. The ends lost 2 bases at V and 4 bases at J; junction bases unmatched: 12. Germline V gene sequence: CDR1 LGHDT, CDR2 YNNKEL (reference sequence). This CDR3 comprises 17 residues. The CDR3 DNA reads TGTGCCAGCAGCCAACCACAGGGGGGAGGGGGTAGCTATGGCTACACCTTC. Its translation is CASSQPQGGGGSYGYTF.

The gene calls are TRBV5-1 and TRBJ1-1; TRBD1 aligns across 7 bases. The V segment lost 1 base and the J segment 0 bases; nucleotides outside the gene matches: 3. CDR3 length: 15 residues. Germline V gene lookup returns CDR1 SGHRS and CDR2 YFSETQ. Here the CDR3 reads CASSLIQGMNTEAFF. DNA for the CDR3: TGCGCCAGCAGCTTGATACAGGGGATGAACACTGAAGCTTTCTTT.

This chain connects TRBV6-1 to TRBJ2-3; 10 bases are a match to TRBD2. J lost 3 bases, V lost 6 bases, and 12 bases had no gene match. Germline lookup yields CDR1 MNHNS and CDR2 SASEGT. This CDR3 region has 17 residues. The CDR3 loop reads CASSPPSGTSDTDTQYF. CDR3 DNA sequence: TGTGCCAGCAGCCCCCCCTCAGGGACTAGCGATACAGATACGCAGTATTTT.

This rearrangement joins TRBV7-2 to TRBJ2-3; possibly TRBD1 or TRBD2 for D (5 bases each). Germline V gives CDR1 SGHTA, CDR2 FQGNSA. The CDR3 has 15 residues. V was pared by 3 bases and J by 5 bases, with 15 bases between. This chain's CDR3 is CASSLMRGAGDTQYF. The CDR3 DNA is TGTGCCAGCAGCTTGATGAGGGGAGCCGGAGATACGCAGTATTTT.

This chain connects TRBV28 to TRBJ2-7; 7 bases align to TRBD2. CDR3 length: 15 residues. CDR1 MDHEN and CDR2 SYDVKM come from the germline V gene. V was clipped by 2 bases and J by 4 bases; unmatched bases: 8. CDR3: CASSLAGDYDYEQYF. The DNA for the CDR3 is TGTGCCAGCAGTTTAGCCGGGGACTATGATTACGAGCAGTACTTC.

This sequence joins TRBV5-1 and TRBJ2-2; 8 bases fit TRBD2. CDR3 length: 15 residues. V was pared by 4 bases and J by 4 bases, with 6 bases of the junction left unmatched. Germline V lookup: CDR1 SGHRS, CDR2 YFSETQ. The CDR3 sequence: CASSQGLVGTGELFF. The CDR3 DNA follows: TGCGCCAGCAGCCAGGGACTAGTGGGCACCGGGGAGCTGTTTTTT.

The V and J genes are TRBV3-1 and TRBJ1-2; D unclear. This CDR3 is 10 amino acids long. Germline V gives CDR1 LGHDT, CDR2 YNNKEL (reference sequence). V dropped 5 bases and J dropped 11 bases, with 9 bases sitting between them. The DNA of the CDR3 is TGTGCCAGCAGCGAAACGGGATACACCTTC. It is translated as CASSETGYTF.

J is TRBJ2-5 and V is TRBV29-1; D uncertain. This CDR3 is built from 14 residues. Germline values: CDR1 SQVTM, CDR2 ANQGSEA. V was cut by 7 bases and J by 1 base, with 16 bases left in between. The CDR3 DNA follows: TGCAGCGATTCCCTTTTCCGGTTCCAAGAGACCCAGTACTTC. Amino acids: CSDSLFRFQETQYF.

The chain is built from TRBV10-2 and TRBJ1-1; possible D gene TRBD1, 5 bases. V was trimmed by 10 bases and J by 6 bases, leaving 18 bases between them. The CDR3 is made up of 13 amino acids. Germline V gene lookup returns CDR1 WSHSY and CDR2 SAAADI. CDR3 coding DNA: TGCGCCATCCGTGGACTACAGGAGGCTGAAGCTTTCTTT. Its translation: CAIRGLQEAEAFF.

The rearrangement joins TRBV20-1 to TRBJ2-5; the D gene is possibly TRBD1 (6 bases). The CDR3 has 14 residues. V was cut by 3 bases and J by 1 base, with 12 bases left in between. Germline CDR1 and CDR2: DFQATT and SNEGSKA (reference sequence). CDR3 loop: CSASSQGRQETQYF. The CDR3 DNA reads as TGCAGTGCTAGTTCCCAGGGGCGCCAAGAGACCCAGTACTTC.

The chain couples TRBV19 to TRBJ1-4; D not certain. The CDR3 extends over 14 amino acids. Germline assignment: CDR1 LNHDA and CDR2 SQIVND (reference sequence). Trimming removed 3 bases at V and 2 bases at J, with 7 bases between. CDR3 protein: CASSITGTNEKLFF. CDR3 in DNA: TGTGCCAGTAGTATTACGGGTACTAATGAAAAACTGTTTTTT. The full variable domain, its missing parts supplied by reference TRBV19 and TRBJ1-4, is DGGITQSPKYLFRKEGQNVTLSCEQNLNHDAMYWYRQDPGQGLRLIYYSQIVNDFQKGDIAEGYSVSREKKESFPLTVTSAQKNPTAFYLCASSITGTNEKLFFGSGTQLSVL.

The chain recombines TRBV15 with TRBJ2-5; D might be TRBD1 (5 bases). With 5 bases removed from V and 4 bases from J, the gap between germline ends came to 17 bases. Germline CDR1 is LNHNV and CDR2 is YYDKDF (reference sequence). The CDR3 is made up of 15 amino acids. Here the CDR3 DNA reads TGTGCCACCAGCCAGACGACCCCTGGGGCAGAGACCCAGTACTTC. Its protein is CATSQTTPGAETQYF.

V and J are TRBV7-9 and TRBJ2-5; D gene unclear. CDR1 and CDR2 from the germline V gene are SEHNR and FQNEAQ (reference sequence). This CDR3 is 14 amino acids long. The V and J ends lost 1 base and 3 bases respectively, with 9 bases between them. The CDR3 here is CASSLGVTEETQYF. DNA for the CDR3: TGTGCCAGCAGCTTAGGAGTTACCGAAGAGACCCAGTACTTC.

CDR3 bases: TGTGCCAGCAGCGACAGGGGGTCATACACTGAAGCTTTCTTT. Its protein is CASSDRGSYTEAFF. The chain couples TRBV2 to TRBJ1-1, with 9 positions matching TRBD1. The CDR3 has 14 amino acids. Trimming took 6 bases from V and 3 from J; bases not matched to a gene: 5. The germline gives CDR1 SNHLY, CDR2 FYNNEI. Complete variable domain (other parts from reference TRBV2 and TRBJ1-1): EPEVTQTPSHQVTQMGQEVILRCVPISNHLYFYWYRQILGQKVEFLVSFYNNEISEKSEIFDDQFSVERPDGSNFTLKIRSTKLEDSAMYFCASSDRGSYTEAFFGQGTRLTVV.

CDR3 amino acids: CASRQGQTNSPLHF. The CDR3 DNA sequence: TGTGCCAGCAGACAGGGACAGACTAATTCACCCCTCCACTTT. The gene calls are TRBV6-2 or TRBV6-3 and TRBJ1-6, with 7 nucleotides matching TRBD1. The CDR3 spans 14 residues. V was clipped by 6 bases and J by 6 bases; unmatched bases: 5. Looked up from germline, CDR1 is MNHEY and CDR2 is SVGEGT.

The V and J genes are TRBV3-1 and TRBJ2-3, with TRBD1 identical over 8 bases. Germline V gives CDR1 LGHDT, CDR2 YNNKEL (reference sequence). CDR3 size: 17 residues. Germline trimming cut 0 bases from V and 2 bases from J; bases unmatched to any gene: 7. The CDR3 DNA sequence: TGTGCCAGCAGCCAAGAGGCGGCAGGGGGCCCCACAGATACGCAGTATTTT. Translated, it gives CASSQEAAGGPTDTQYF.

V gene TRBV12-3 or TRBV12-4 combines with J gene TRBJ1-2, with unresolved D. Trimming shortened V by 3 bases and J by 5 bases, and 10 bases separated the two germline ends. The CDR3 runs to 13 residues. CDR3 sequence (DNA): TGTGCCAGCAGTTTGTTCGAAGATTATGGCTACACCTTC. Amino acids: CASSLFEDYGYTF.

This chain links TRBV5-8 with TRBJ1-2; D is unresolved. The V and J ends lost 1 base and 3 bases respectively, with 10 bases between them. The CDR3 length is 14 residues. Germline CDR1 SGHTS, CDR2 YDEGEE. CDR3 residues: CASSLTPRDYGYTF. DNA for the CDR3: TGTGCCAGCAGCTTGACTCCCCGGGACTATGGCTACACCTTC. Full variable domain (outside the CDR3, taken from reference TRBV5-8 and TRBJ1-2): EAGVTQSPTHLIKTRGQQATLRCSPISGHTSVYWYQQALGLGLQFLLWYDEGEERNRGNFPPRFSGRQFPNYSSELNVNALELEDSALYLCASSLTPRDYGYTFGSGTRLTVV.

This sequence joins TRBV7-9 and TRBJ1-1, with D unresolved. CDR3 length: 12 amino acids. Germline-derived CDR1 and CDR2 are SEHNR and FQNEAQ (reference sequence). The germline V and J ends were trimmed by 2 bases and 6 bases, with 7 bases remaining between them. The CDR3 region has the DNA TGTGCCAGCAGCTTATTCCAGTCTGAAGCTTTCTTT. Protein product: CASSLFQSEAFF.

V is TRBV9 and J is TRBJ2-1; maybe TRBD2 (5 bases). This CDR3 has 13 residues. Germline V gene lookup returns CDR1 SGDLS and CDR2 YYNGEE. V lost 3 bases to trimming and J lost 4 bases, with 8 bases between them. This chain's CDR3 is CASSGDYYNEQFF. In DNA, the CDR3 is TGTGCCAGCAGCGGCGACTATTACAATGAGCAGTTCTTC. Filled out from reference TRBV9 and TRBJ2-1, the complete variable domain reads DSGVTQTPKHLITATGQRVTLRCSPRSGDLSVYWYQQSLDQGLQFLIQYYNGEERAKGNILERFSAQQFPDLHSELNLSSLELGDSALYFCASSGDYYNEQFFGPGTRLTVL.

DNA for the CDR3: TGTGCCAGCAGCGACAGGGGACTGAACGAGCAGTACTTC. Amino acid sequence: CASSDRGLNEQYF. V usage is TRBV27 and J usage is TRBJ2-7, with TRBD1 matching over 8 bases. V was pared by 6 bases and J by 5 bases, with 6 bases of the junction left unmatched. The CDR3 length is 13 residues. Germline lookup yields CDR1 MNHEY and CDR2 SMNVEV (reference sequence).

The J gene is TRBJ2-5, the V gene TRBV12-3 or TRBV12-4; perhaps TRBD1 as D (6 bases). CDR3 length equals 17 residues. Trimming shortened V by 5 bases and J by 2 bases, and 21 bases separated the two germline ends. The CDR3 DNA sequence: TGTGCCAGCAGTCCGGTCGCGAATACAGGGATACAAGAGACCCAGTACTTC. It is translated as CASSPVANTGIQETQYF.

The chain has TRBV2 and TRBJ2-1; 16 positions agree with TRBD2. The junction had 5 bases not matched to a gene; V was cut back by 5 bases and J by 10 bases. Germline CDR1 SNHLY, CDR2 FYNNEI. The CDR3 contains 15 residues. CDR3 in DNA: TGTGCCAGCAGTTATATGGGACTAGCGGGAGGGGAGCAGTTCTTC. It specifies CASSYMGLAGGEQFF.

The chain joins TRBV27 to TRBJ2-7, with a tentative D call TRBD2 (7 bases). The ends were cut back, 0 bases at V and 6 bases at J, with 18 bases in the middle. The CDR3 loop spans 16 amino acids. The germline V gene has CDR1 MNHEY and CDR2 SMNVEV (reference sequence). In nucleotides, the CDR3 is TGTGCCAGCAGTTTATCTCCCGCGGGGGCACGGGCCGAGCAGTACTTC. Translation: CASSLSPAGARAEQYF.